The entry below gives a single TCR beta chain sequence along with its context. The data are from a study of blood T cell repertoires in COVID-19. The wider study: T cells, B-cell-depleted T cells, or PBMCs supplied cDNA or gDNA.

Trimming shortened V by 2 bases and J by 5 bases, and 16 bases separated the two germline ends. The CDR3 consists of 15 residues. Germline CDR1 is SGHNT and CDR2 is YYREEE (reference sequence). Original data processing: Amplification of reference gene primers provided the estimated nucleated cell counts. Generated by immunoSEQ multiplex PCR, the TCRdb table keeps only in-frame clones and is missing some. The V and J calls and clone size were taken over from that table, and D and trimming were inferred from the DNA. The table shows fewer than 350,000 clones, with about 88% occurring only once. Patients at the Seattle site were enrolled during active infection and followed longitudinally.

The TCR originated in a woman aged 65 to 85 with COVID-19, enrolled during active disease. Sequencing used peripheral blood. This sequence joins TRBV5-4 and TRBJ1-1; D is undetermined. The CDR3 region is CASSLRLDPGTEAFF. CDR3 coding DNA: TGTGCCAGCAGCTTACGACTTGACCCGGGGACTGAAGCTTTCTTT.